The 22 T cell receptor beta chains reported below all come from one sample, sequenced in a study of shared clonotypes between healthy human individuals. Clones were sequenced by immunoSEQ multiplex PCR, and TCRdb holds only the in-frame ones, with some missing. The profile shows approximately 2.4 million clones, approximately 96% of them singletons. The sequenced sample consisted of naive CD4+ T cells sorted from blood. Subset defined: CD45RA+ positively selected. The receptors originated from a man aged 18 to 29 in good health.

CDR3 in DNA: TGTGCCAGCAGCTCCGAGGGTCAGGTCAATCAGCCCCAGCATTTT. Translating it yields CASSSEGQVNQPQHF. The genes are TRBV7-8 and TRBJ1-5; D not certain. V was pared by 4 bases and J by 3 bases, with 13 bases between. CDR1 and CDR2 (germline): SGHVS, FQNEAQ. This CDR3 comprises 15 residues. Looking up the rest from reference TRBV7-8 and TRBJ1-5 gives the full variable domain: GAGVSQSPRYKVAKRGQDVALRCDPISGHVSLFWYQQALGQGPEFLTYFQNEAQLDKSGLPSDRFFAERPEGSVSTLKIQRTQQEDSAVYLCASSSEGQVNQPQHFGDGTRLSIL.

The chain has TRBV7-9 and TRBJ1-2; TRBD1 aligns across 7 bases. CDR1 and CDR2 (germline): SEHNR, FQNEAQ (reference sequence). The CDR3 length is 16 residues. With V trimmed by 0 bases and J by 7 bases, 11 bases remained unmatched. Here the CDR3 DNA reads TGTGCCAGCAGCTTAGCGGTACCACGACAGGGAGGTGGCTACACCTTC. Translation gives CASSLAVPRQGGGYTF.

The genes are TRBV7-8 and TRBJ1-6; TRBD1 matches at 7 bases. V trimming: 5 bases; J trimming: 0 bases; junction bases outside the gene matches: 4. CDR3 length: 16 residues. The germline V gene encodes CDR1 SGHVS and CDR2 FQNEAQ. CDR3 sequence reads: CASSQGQSSYNSPLHF. DNA for the CDR3: TGTGCCAGCAGCCAGGGACAGAGCTCCTATAATTCACCCCTCCACTTT.

The chain combines TRBV6-1 with TRBJ1-1, with D uncertain. Germline V gene sequence: CDR1 MNHNS, CDR2 SASEGT. The V gene lost 11 bases and the J gene lost 0 bases, with 13 bases spanning the gap. There are 13 residues in the CDR3. The CDR3 region is CAATLGVNTEAFF. DNA for the CDR3: TGTGCCGCCACATTGGGAGTGAACACTGAAGCTTTCTTT.

This clone was seen more than once but under ten times. The rearrangement joins TRBV30 to TRBJ2-5; 9 positions agree with TRBD1. J lost 5 bases, V lost 0 bases, and 4 bases had no gene match. Germline V lookup: CDR1 GTSNPN, CDR2 SVGIG (reference sequence). The CDR3 runs to 14 residues. CDR3 in DNA: TGTGCCTGGAGTGTCGGGACAGGGTCCGAGACCCAGTACTTC. This encodes CAWSVGTGSETQYF.

The chain has TRBV5-1 and TRBJ2-5; the D is unclear. Germline assignment: CDR1 SGHRS and CDR2 YFSETQ. The CDR3 extends over 15 amino acids. Trimming cost V 0 bases and J 3 bases, with 12 bases left between them. The CDR3 DNA reads TGCGCCAGCAGCTTGGAAGGACCCAGAAAAGAGACCCAGTACTTC. It codes for CASSLEGPRKETQYF.

The chain links TRBV19 to TRBJ1-5; D is undetermined. CDR3 length: 14 residues. CDR1 is LNHDA, CDR2 SQIVND, per germline (reference sequence). Between the trimmed V and J ends, which lost 7 bases and 4 bases, there was a span of 14 bases. CDR3 protein: CASTIRMGNQPQHF. As DNA, the CDR3 is TGTGCCAGTACCATAAGAATGGGGAATCAGCCCCAGCATTTT.

This sequence joins TRBV7-2 and TRBJ1-6; 7 nucleotides match TRBD1. V shed 5 bases, J shed 14 bases, and the junction held 15 bases outside the gene matches. Germline-derived CDR1 and CDR2 are SGHTA and FQGNSA. CDR3 length: 15 amino acids. CDR3 sequence (DNA): TGTGCCAGCAGCCCTCGGGACCGACAGGGTTTCGCCCTCCACTTT. This sequence encodes CASSPRDRQGFALHF.

The CDR3 here is CAISENSEYGYTF. The CDR3 nucleotides are TGTGCCATCAGTGAGAACAGCGAATATGGCTACACCTTC. The chain carries TRBV10-3 and TRBJ1-2, with D unresolved. CDR1 is ENHRY and CDR2 is SYGVKD in the germline V gene. This CDR3 spans 13 amino acids. V was trimmed by 2 bases and J by 5 bases, leaving 9 bases between them.

V gene TRBV2 combines with J gene TRBJ2-1; 9 nucleotides match TRBD1. The CDR3 has 14 amino acids. CDR1 is SNHLY and CDR2 is FYNNEI in the germline V gene. V trimming: 3 bases; J trimming: 10 bases; junction bases outside the gene matches: 7. This CDR3 reads CASSDWTGVGEQFF. CDR3 bases: TGTGCCAGCAGTGATTGGACAGGGGTAGGAGAGCAGTTCTTC.

The CDR3 is CASGLGDRVGSPLHF. CDR3 nucleotides: TGTGCTAGTGGTTTGGGGGACAGGGTCGGGTCACCCCTCCACTTT. V gene TRBV12-5 combines with J gene TRBJ1-6, with 9 bases identical to TRBD1. Germline CDR1 reads LGHNT; CDR2 reads FRNRAP. The length of the CDR3 is 15 residues. Unmatched junction bases numbered 5, after V lost 1 base and J lost 10 bases.

V usage is TRBV7-9 and J usage is TRBJ1-2; D is perhaps TRBD1 (6 bases). The CDR3 loop spans 16 amino acids. The germline V gene has CDR1 SEHNR and CDR2 FQNEAQ (reference sequence). Deletions cut 4 bases from V and 8 bases from J, with 23 bases between. DNA for the CDR3: TGTGCCAGCAGCTCCGGGGGGCGGGAACTACTAATCGGCTACACCTTC. Protein: CASSSGGRELLIGYTF.

This chain links TRBV19 with TRBJ1-2; possible D gene TRBD1, 6 bases. Germline V gene lookup returns CDR1 LNHDA and CDR2 SQIVND (reference sequence). The CDR3 totals 17 residues. V gave up 9 bases and J gave up 5 bases, with 28 bases separating them. In DNA, the CDR3 is TGTGCCAGCCTCCAACAGGGAACGGGACGTGTGGGGTATGGCTACACCTTC. Translation gives CASLQQGTGRVGYGYTF. The entire variable domain, with the rest obtained from reference TRBV19 and TRBJ1-2, is as follows: DGGITQSPKYLFRKEGQNVTLSCEQNLNHDAMYWYRQDPGQGLRLIYYSQIVNDFQKGDIAEGYSVSREKKESFPLTVTSAQKNPTAFYLCASLQQGTGRVGYGYTFGSGTRLTVV.

This clone was seen once. The chain uses TRBV19 and TRBJ1-2; TRBD1 might be the D (5 bases). Per germline, CDR1 LNHDA and CDR2 SQIVND (reference sequence). V was shortened by 7 bases and J by 2 bases, with 20 bases between the two germline ends. The CDR3 has 16 amino acids. The CDR3 reads CASTRGDGAANYGYTF. The CDR3 DNA sequence: TGTGCCAGTACCCGGGGCGACGGGGCAGCCAACTATGGCTACACCTTC.

Comments on this clone: In the same sample, other DNA sequences code for this CDR3. The chain is built from TRBV6-5 and TRBJ2-7, with 7 bases fitting TRBD1. V lost 2 bases to trimming and J lost 0 bases; unmatched junction nucleotides: 4. The CDR3 loop spans 15 amino acids. CDR1 MNHEY and CDR2 SVGAGI come from the germline V gene. CDR3 residues: CASSYRGGSSYEQYF. CDR3 in DNA: TGTGCCAGCAGTTACCGAGGGGGCTCCTCCTACGAGCAGTACTTC.

The rearrangement joins TRBV6-5 to TRBJ2-5; D is perhaps TRBD1 (6 bases). With 10 bases removed from V and 2 bases from J, the gap between germline ends came to 14 bases. The V gene's germline CDR1 is MNHEY and CDR2 SVGAGI. CDR3 length equals 13 residues. CDR3: CATRRTAQETQYF. The CDR3 bases are TGTGCCACCCGCCGGACAGCACAAGAGACCCAGTACTTC.

V and J are TRBV4-1 and TRBJ1-5; 8 positions agree with TRBD1. Germline V gives CDR1 MGHRA, CDR2 YSYEKL. V lost 2 bases and J lost 2; bases outside the gene matches: 5. The CDR3 extends over 16 amino acids. CDR3 in amino acids: CASSQLQGAGNQPQHF. CDR3 in DNA: TGCGCCAGCAGCCAACTCCAGGGGGCGGGCAATCAGCCCCAGCATTTT.

In regard to this clone: Different DNA sequences within this sample yield the same CDR3. The chain uses TRBV4-3 and TRBJ2-7; D might be TRBD1 (6 bases). CDR1 and CDR2 from the germline V gene are LGHNA and YSLEER. Trimming shortened V by 1 base and J by 0 bases, and 10 bases separated the two germline ends. The CDR3 has 15 residues. The CDR3 DNA is TGCGCCAGCAGCCAAGGAACAGGGAGCTCCTACGAGCAGTACTTC. This codes for CASSQGTGSSYEQYF.

The rearrangement links TRBV28 to TRBJ1-2; tentatively, D is TRBD1 (5 bases). V was trimmed by 1 base and J by 5 bases, leaving 11 bases between them. The CDR3 covers 14 residues. CDR1 MDHEN and CDR2 SYDVKM come from the germline V gene. CDR3 amino acids: CASSLSGREYGYTF. The CDR3 bases are TGTGCCAGCAGTTTATCTGGCAGGGAGTATGGCTACACCTTC.

The chain couples TRBV9 to TRBJ2-5; 8 bases align to TRBD2. The CDR3 is made up of 16 amino acids. Germline V CDR1 and CDR2: SGDLS, YYNGEE. After removal of 0 bases from V and 7 bases from J, the junction contained 11 bases not matched to a gene. The CDR3 loop reads CASSVDSSGIIGTQYF. In DNA form, the CDR3 reads TGTGCCAGCAGCGTAGATAGTAGCGGGATTATTGGGACCCAGTACTTC.

V gene TRBV25-1 combines with J gene TRBJ2-7; TRBD1 aligns across 7 bases. This CDR3 has 15 amino acids. The germline V gene encodes CDR1 MGHDK and CDR2 SYGVNS. With 4 bases clipped from V and 2 bases from J, the junction kept 8 bases outside the gene matches. CDR3 amino acids: CASSAPGQPPYEQYF. In DNA form, the CDR3 reads TGTGCCAGCAGTGCCCCGGGACAGCCGCCCTACGAGCAGTACTTC.

The chain has TRBV2 and TRBJ1-1; D not certain. V was cut by 6 bases and J by 2 bases, with 16 bases left in between. The germline gives CDR1 SNHLY, CDR2 FYNNEI. This CDR3 is built from 15 residues. The CDR3 loop is CASSRSTLVNTEAFF. In nucleotides, the CDR3 is TGTGCCAGCAGCCGATCGACACTTGTCAACACTGAAGCTTTCTTT.